The rows below give T cell receptor beta chains drawn from one sample of a study of cytomegalovirus exposure and HLA in healthy donors. Here immunoSEQ multiplex PCR was the method, and the copy in TCRdb shows in-frame clones only, minus some. The sample has 70,000 to 80,000 clones. Sequencing was carried out using PBMCs. Receptor source: a middle-aged man in good health and CMV-seronegative. The conserved cysteine and the conserved F or W are not part of the CDR3 here. Each record gives: V gene, J gene, CDR3 protein.

V: TRBV6-6; J: TRBJ1-1; CDR3: ATNPGSGNTEAF
V: TRBV5-6; J: TRBJ2-7; CDR3: ASSLYRVNEQY
V: TRBV27; J: TRBJ1-6; CDR3: ASSLLGASYNSPLH
V: TRBV27; J: TRBJ1-1; CDR3: ASRKKGYTEAF
V: TRBV5-6; J: TRBJ1-3; CDR3: ASSLGTGYGNTIY
V: TRBV7-9; J: TRBJ2-5; CDR3: ASSLSLEETQY
V: TRBV20-1; J: TRBJ2-5; CDR3: SARPIETQY
V: TRBV4-1; J: TRBJ2-1; CDR3: ASSQETSGGVSSYNEQF
V: TRBV5-6; J: TRBJ2-7; CDR3: ASSSTGSSYEQY
V: TRBV7-6; J: TRBJ1-1; CDR3: ASSSTHGGTEAF
V: TRBV7-9; J: TRBJ2-1; CDR3: ASSSAGRQEKANEQF
V: TRBV2; J: TRBJ1-2; CDR3: ASSTGNRYGYT
V: TRBV7-3; J: TRBJ1-6; CDR3: ASSATDREGSPLH
V: TRBV6-5; J: TRBJ1-5; CDR3: ASSYSLGGQPQH
V: TRBV5-4; J: TRBJ2-3; CDR3: ASIGATDTDTQY
V: TRBV4-1; J: TRBJ1-4; CDR3: ASSQATGTNEKLF
V: TRBV7-3; J: TRBJ1-1; CDR3: ASSLTSGSTEAF
V: TRBV5-8; J: TRBJ2-7; CDR3: ASSLGQPPYEQY
V: TRBV6-1; J: TRBJ2-7; CDR3: ASGGYTYEQY
V: TRBV18; J: TRBJ2-1; CDR3: ASSPNGIIQF
V: TRBV29-1; J: TRBJ2-5; CDR3: STGPTETQY
V: TRBV6-5; J: TRBJ1-1; CDR3: ASRTGPMNTEAF
V: TRBV18; J: TRBJ1-1; CDR3: ASSPPGLLNTEAF
V: TRBV7-6; J: TRBJ1-2; CDR3: ASSLVQGGDYGYT
V: TRBV30; J: TRBJ2-7; CDR3: AWSGKGGEQY
V: TRBV2; J: TRBJ2-3; CDR3: ASSVMWTVDPDTQY
V: TRBV9; J: TRBJ2-7; CDR3: ASSVEGLGSYEQY
V: TRBV30; J: TRBJ1-1; CDR3: AWSKLSAEAF
V: TRBV7-9; J: TRBJ1-1; CDR3: ASSLVSTGAEAF
V: TRBV7-5; J: TRBJ2-1; CDR3: ARSLRQRGDEQF
V: TRBV6-5; J: TRBJ1-6; CDR3: ASSSGKGSPLH
V: TRBV2; J: TRBJ2-1; CDR3: ASSSQGYNEQF
V: TRBV28; J: TRBJ2-7; CDR3: ASRSGTVYEQY
V: TRBV5-4; J: TRBJ2-2; CDR3: ASSGLAGSTNTGELF
V: TRBV28; J: TRBJ2-7; CDR3: ASSRGGEQY
V: TRBV25-1; J: TRBJ2-3; CDR3: ASSDPQLTSTDTQY
V: TRBV29-1; J: TRBJ1-1; CDR3: SVEQTGTNTEAF
V: TRBV11-2; J: TRBJ2-1; CDR3: ASSTGTSGGPLLNEQF
V: TRBV27; J: .; CDR3: ANMPGQVVHEQY
V: TRBV15; J: TRBJ1-2; CDR3: ATSPAGGESYGYT
V: TRBV6-1; J: TRBJ1-5; CDR3: ASRQTGNNQPQH
V: TRBV28; J: TRBJ1-5; CDR3: ATTRGGNQPQH
V: TRBV5-1; J: TRBJ1-6; CDR3: ASSSLEGANSPLH